This TCR beta chain was sequenced during a study of OX40 agonist ivuxolimab in advanced cancers. It was autoimmune disease history or systemic immunosuppression that excluded patients. Here immunoSEQ multiplex PCR was the method, and the copy in TCRdb shows in-frame clones only, minus some. There are 50,000 to 65,000 clones in the sample; roughly 90% occur only once, and around 0.6% lies in the top ten. The ends were cut back, 5 bases at V and 6 bases at J, with 15 bases in the middle. Germline CDR1 SGHTA, CDR2 FQGNSA. The CDR3 spans 14 residues. This specimen consisted of CD4+ or CD8+ T cells sorted from blood, obtained in a trial of the OX40 agonist ivuxolimab. The rearrangement links TRBV7-2 to TRBJ2-3; D is possibly TRBD1 (5 bases). This clonotype was obtained from an adult with an advanced solid tumor such as melanoma, head and neck, liver or kidney cancer. CDR3 protein: CASSLSRVTDTQYF. CDR3 bases: TGTGCCAGCAGCCTAAGCAGGGTGACGGATACGCAGTATTTT.